The T cell receptor (beta chain) under discussion was sequenced for a study of T cell responses to AZD1222 COVID-19 vaccine. The overall study: The analysis combined second doses at about 4 or about 12 weeks. Study-wide results and limits: Epitopes outside B.1.351 and B.1.1.7 mutated regions reportedly drew nearly half of spike TCRs. Clonal diversity may have been underestimated in mostly white British donors. An increase in Spike-specific TCR breadth and depth was observed after two AZD1222 doses.

Concerning this clone itself: Its antigen is currently unknown.

Assay: immunoSEQ multiplex PCR; the TCRdb copy retains only in-frame clones and omits some. The table includes about 99,000 clones, over 70% detected once. Germline assignment: CDR1 LNHNV and CDR2 YYDKDF (reference sequence). The V end lost 1 base, the J end lost 3 bases, and 12 bases lay between the germline ends. This CDR3 comprises 15 residues. V usage is TRBV15 and J usage is TRBJ1-1, with no clear D. The clonotype originates from an adult in good health. Here the sequenced sample was peripheral blood, taken on day 0 of AZD1222 vaccination. The CDR3: CATSRVIDTYTEAFF. For the CDR3, the DNA is TGTGCCACCAGCAGAGTGATAGACACATACACTGAAGCTTTCTTT. Full variable domain (outside the CDR3, taken from reference TRBV15 and TRBJ1-1): DAMVIQNPRYQVTQFGKPVTLSCSQTLNHNVMYWYQQKSSQAPKLLFHYYDKDFNNEADTPDNFQSRRPNTSFCFLDIRSPGLGDTAMYLCATSRVIDTYTEAFFGQGTRLTVV.